This T cell receptor beta chain was retrieved from a study of T cells after yellow fever vaccination. Study-wide context: Fractions of limited cellularity were prepared by means of SMART-Seq v4 Ultra Low Input. Whole-study results and caveats: Compared with primary, the secondary response was weaker and peaked at day 5, not 15. Once the booster was given, most primary-vaccination clones reappeared, at over 95% for CD4 and roughly 90% for CD8.

The CDR3 sequence is 13 residues long. V lost 3 bases, J lost 7 bases, and 13 bases lay in between. CDR1 and CDR2 (germline): SEHNR, FQNEAQ (reference sequence). Worth noting for this clonotype: Its antigen is not identified.

As TCR cDNA was made by 5'RACE template switching, a universal primer site and UMIs were added. TCRdb processed the 5' RACE reads anew with MiXCR; each CDR3 protein has one entry. The sample has 450,000 to 650,000 distinct CDR3 sequences; 13% are singletons. The gene calls are TRBV7-9 and TRBJ2-7; D may match TRBD1 or TRBD2 (5 bases each). The TCR comes from a young man who received the YFV17D yellow fever vaccine. The source was PBMCs, collected on the day of the yellow fever booster vaccination. The CDR3: CASSFSWDGEQYF. CDR3 bases: TGTGCCAGCAGCTTTTCCTGGGACGGGGAGCAGTACTTC.